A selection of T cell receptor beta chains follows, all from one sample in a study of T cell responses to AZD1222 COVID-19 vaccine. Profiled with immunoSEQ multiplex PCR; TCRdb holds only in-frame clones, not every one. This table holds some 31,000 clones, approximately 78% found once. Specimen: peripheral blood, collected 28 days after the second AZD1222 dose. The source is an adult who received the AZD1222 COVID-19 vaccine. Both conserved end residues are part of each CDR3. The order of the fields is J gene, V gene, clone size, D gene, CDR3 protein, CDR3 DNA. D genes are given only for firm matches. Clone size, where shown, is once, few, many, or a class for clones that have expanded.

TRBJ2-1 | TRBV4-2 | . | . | CASSQDRKGGSSYNEQFF | TGTGCCAGCAGCCAAGATAGGAAGGGGGGGAGCTCCTACAATGAGCAGTTCTTC
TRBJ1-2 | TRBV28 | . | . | CASSLGRLPNYGYTF | TGTGCCAGCAGTTTGGGGCGGCTCCCTAACTATGGCTACACCTTC
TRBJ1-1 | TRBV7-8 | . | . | CASSRDSLSVAFF | TGTGCCAGCAGTCGAGACAGCCTCTCGGTAGCTTTCTTT
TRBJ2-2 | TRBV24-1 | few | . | CATSGRANTGELFF | TGTGCCACCAGTGGCAGGGCGAACACCGGGGAGCTGTTTTTT
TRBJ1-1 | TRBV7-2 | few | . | CASSGVQMNTEAFF | TGTGCCAGCAGCGGGGTACAGATGAACACTGAAGCTTTCTTT
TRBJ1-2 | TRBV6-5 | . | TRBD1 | CASSQGGGYTF | TGTGCCAGCAGCCAGGGGGGTGGCTACACCTTC
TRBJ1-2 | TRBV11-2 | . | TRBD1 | CASSPFAQGAYGYTF | TGTGCCAGCAGCCCCTTTGCACAGGGGGCCTATGGCTACACCTTC
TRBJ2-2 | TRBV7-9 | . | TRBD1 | CASSLAHGTVNTGELFF | TGTGCCAGCAGCTTAGCGCATGGGACAGTTAACACCGGGGAGCTGTTTTTT
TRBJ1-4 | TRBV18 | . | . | CASSPPAGVEKLFF | TGTGCCAGCTCACCACCGGCAGGGGTTGAAAAACTGTTTTTT
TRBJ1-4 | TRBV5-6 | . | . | CASSQNTGNAIF | TGTGCCAGCAGCCAAAACACAGGGAACGCAATTTTT
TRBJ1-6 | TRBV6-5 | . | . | CAIRRGGRDNSPLHF | TGTGCCATAAGGCGAGGGGGTAGGGATAATTCACCCCTCCACTTT
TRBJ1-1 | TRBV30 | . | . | CAQEGQITAGTEAFF | TGTGCCCAGGAGGGGCAGATTACGGCGGGCACTGAAGCTTTCTTT
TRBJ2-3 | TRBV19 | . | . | CASSMSGSTDTQYF | TGTGCCAGTAGTATGAGCGGATCTACAGATACGCAGTATTTT
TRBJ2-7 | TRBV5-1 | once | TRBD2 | CASSPGLAVGEQYF | TGCGCCAGCAGCCCGGGACTAGCGGTTGGCGAGCAGTACTTC
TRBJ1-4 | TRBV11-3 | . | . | CASSLGPRIPNEKLFF | TGTGCCAGCAGCTTAGGCCCCAGGATCCCTAATGAAAAACTGTTTTTT
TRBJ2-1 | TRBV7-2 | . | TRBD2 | CASSLVAGGPINEQFF | TGTGCCAGCAGCTTAGTTGCGGGGGGGCCTATTAATGAGCAGTTCTTC
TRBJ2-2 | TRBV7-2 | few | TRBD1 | CASSYGQGGGAGELFF | TGTGCCAGCAGCTACGGACAGGGGGGAGGGGCCGGGGAGCTGTTTTTT
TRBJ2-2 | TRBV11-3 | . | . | CASSPMGAQNTGELFF | TGTGCCAGCAGCCCTATGGGGGCTCAGAACACCGGGGAGCTGTTTTTT
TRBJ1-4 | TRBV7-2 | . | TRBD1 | CASSLHGTGSEKLFF | TGTGCCAGCAGCCTCCACGGGACAGGGAGTGAAAAACTGTTTTTT
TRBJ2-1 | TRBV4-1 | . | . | CASRYGTTNNEQFF | TGCGCCAGCAGATACGGGACAACGAACAATGAGCAGTTCTTC
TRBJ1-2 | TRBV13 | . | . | CASSLTGNLYGYTF | TGTGCCAGCAGCTTAACAGGGAACCTCTATGGCTACACCTTC
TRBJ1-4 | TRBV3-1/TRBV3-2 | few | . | CASSQWGREDEKLFF | TGTGCCAGCAGCCAGTGGGGGCGGGAGGATGAAAAACTGTTTTTT
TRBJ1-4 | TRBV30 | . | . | CAWSVGRWFRTVGEKLFF | TGTGCCTGGAGTGTGGGGCGGTGGTTCAGGACGGTCGGGGAAAAACTGTTTTTT
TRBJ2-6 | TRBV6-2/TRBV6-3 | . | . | CASSYKVSGANVLTF | TGTGCCAGCAGTTACAAAGTCTCTGGGGCCAACGTCCTGACTTTC
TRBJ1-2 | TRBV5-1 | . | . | CASSLNLQGGGYTF | TGCGCCAGCAGCTTAAATTTACAGGGAGGCGGCTACACCTTC
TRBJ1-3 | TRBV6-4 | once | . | CASRHPRNSGNTIYF | TGTGCCAGCAGGCACCCCCGGAACTCTGGAAACACCATATATTTT
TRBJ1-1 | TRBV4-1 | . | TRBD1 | CASSQTKRRGGLEAFF | TGCGCCAGCAGCCAAACTAAACGCAGGGGGGGGTTGGAAGCTTTCTTT
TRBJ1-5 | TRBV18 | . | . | CASSPPAGAQHF | TGTGCCAGCTCACCACCGGCGGGGGCCCAGCATTTT
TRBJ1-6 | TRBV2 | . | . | CASSELYRNSPLHF | TGTGCCAGCAGTGAACTGTATAGGAATTCACCCCTCCACTTT
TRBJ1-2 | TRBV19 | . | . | CASSTRPYSPYGYTF | TGTGCCAGTAGTACTCGGCCTTATTCCCCTTATGGCTACACCTTC
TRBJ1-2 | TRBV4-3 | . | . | CASSQDGWANYGYTF | TGCGCCAGCAGCCAAGATGGTTGGGCTAACTATGGCTACACCTTC
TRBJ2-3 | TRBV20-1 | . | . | CSPSSTDTQYF | TGCAGTCCCTCTAGCACAGATACGCAGTATTTT
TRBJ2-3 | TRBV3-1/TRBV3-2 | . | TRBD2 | CASSQSLGGGPSSTDTQYF | TGTGCCAGCAGCCAATCGTTAGGCGGGGGGCCCTCTAGCACAGATACGCAGTATTTT
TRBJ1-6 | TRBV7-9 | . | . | CASSGSGGNSPLHF | TGTGCCAGCAGCGGGTCTGGTGGTAATTCACCCCTCCACTTT
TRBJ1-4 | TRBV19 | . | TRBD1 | CASSISQGAGEKLFF | TGTGCCAGTAGTATTAGTCAGGGGGCTGGAGAAAAACTGTTTTTT
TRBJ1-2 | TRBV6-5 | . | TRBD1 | CASSYDRGEGYTF | TGTGCCAGCAGTTACGACAGGGGGGAGGGCTACACCTTC
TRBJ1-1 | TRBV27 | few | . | CASSPPNTEAFF | TGTGCCAGCAGTCCCCCTAACACTGAAGCTTTCTTT
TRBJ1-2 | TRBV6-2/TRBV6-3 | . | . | CASSYSEGSDGYTF | TGTGCCAGCAGTTACTCTGAGGGATCTGATGGCTACACCTTC